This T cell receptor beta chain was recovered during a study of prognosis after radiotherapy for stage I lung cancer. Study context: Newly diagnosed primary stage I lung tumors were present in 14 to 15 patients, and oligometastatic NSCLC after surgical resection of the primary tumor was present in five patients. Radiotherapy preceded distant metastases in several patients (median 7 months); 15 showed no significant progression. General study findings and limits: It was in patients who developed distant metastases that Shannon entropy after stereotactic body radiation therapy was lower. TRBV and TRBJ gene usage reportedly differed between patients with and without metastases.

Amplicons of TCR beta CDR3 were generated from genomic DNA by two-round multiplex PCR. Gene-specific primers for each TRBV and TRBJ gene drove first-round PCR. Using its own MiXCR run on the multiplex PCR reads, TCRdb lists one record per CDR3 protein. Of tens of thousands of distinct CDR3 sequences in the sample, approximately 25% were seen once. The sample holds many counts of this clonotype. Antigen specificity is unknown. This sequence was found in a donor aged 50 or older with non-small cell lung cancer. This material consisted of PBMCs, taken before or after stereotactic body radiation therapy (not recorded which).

CDR3 region: CASSGQGAWTGELFF. CDR3 coding DNA: TGTGCCAGCAGTGGACAGGGGGCGTGGACCGGGGAGCTGTTTTTT. The chain carries TRBV6-4 and TRBJ2-2; 10 nucleotides align to TRBD1. V shed 4 bases and J 5 bases; nucleotides not matched to a gene: 4. The germline CDR1 and CDR2 sequences are MRHNA and SNTAGT. The CDR3 length is 15 residues.